This paragraph covers one T cell receptor beta chain sequence. Its cognate antigen is unknown. Trimming cost V 10 bases and J 9 bases; bases outside gene matches: 16. Germline lookup yields CDR1 MNHEY and CDR2 SVGEGT. This CDR3 has 16 amino acids. TCRdb redid the calling of the PCR reads with MiXCR, one entry per CDR3 protein. The sample has 25,000 to 30,000 distinct CDR3 sequences, around 49% seen once. The data belong to a study of vaccination and CD4 T cells after COVID-19. Study as a whole: Post-COVID samples had a sampling time that fell a median around 100 days after diagnosis (range 35 to 161).

As for time point: late sampling 161 to 241 days after vaccination in three convalescent patients. Before Alpha, Beta and Delta appeared in the US, convalescents tested positive (March–December 2020). Study conclusions and caveats: Median roughly 90% of reactive clones detected in convalescent patients emerged only post-vaccination. For convalescent patients, 304 of the 307 vaccine-specific clones analyzed were classified as spike mono-reactive.

The sequencing used CD4+ T cells from blood, collected about 7 months after SARS-CoV-2 vaccination. This sequence originates from a human donor who had recovered from COVID-19. The chain couples TRBV6-2 or TRBV6-3 to TRBJ2-3; TRBD2 agrees at 13 bases. The CDR3 is CATRQSGLAGLQTQYF. DNA of the CDR3: TGTGCCACCCGTCAGTCGGGACTAGCGGGACTCCAAACGCAGTATTTT.